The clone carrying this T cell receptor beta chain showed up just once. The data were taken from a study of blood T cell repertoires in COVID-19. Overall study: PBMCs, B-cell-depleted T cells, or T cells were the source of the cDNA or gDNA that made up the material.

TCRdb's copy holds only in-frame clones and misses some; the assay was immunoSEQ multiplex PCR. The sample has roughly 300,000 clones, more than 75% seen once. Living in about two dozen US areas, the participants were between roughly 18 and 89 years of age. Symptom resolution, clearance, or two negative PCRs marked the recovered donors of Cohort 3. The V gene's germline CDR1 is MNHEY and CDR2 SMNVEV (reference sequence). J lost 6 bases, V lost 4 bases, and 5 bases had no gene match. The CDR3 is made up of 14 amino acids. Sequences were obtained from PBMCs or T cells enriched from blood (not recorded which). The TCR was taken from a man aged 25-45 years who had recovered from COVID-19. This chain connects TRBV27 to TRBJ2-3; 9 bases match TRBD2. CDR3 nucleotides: TGTGCCAGCAGTTCGGGACTAGCAGGTGATACGCAGTATTTT. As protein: CASSSGLAGDTQYF.